This T cell receptor beta chain was identified during a study of cytomegalovirus exposure and HLA in healthy donors. Comment on this clone: Its antigen remains unknown.

The PCR contained 60 Vbeta and 13 Jbeta primers. Repertoires were generated with immunoSEQ multiplex PCR, while TCRdb's copy carries only in-frame clones and drops some. The sample gives 100,000 to 150,000 clones, roughly 78% of which show up once; less than 5% is in the top ten. V was pared by 2 bases and J by 3 bases, with 16 bases between. This CDR3 is built from 16 residues. CDR1 is MNHNS and CDR2 is SASEGT in the germline V gene. Study results and caveats: Sequences of the TCR beta chain were said to predict the HLA-A and HLA-B alleles of most subjects accurately. Cytomegalovirus status, reportedly, was diagnosed with high specificity and sensitivity by the classifier. With further analysis later on, most CMV-associated TCR beta chains appeared HLA-restricted.

The receptor's source is a young man in good health and CMV-seronegative. Sequenced input: PBMCs. The chain carries TRBV6-1 and TRBJ1-2, with a weak D call TRBD1 (5 bases). The CDR3 loop is CASSELIGHSDYGYTF. For the CDR3, the DNA is TGTGCCAGCAGTGAATTAATAGGACACTCGGACTATGGCTACACCTTC.